This T cell receptor beta chain stems from a study of T-cell memory formation after mild COVID-19. Study findings and constraints: Researchers found some responding clones in pre-infection memory, a sign that cross-reactive memory joined.

Per germline, CDR1 SEHNR and CDR2 FQNEAQ (reference sequence). Trimming took off 3 bases at V and 5 bases at J, with 14 bases between the two ends. The CDR3 runs to 15 residues. MiXCR, run by TCRdb on the 5' RACE reads, gives a single entry per CDR3 protein. In the table there are around 370,000 distinct CDR3 sequences, approximately 21% of which are singletons. Concerning this clonotype itself: Antigen specificity is unknown.

The chain uses TRBV7-9 and TRBJ1-5, with a weak D call TRBD1 (5 bases). The sample taken for sequencing was PBMCs or a T cell subset sorted from them (not recorded which). This clonotype was sampled from an adult woman who had mild COVID-19 (a few samples of this study predate the infection). Cell type and time point are not known. The CDR3 DNA follows: TGTGCCAGCAGCTTTGGATGGGGCCATGATCAGCCCCAGCATTTT. Its protein product is CASSFGWGHDQPQHF.